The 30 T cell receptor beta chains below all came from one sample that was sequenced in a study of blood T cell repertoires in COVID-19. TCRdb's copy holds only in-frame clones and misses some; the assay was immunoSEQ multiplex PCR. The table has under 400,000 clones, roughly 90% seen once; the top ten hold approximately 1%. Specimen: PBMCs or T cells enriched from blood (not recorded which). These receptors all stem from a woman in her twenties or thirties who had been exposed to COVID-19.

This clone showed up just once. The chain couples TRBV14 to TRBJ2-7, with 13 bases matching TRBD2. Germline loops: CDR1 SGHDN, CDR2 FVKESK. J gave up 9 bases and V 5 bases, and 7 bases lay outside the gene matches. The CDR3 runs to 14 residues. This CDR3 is CASSSWTSGRSQYF. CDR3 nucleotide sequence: TGTGCCAGCAGCTCCTGGACTAGCGGGAGATCGCAGTACTTC.

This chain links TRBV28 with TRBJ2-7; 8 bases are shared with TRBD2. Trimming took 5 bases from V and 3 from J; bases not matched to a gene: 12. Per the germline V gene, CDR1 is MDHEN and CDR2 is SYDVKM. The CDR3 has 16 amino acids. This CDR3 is CASSPPVGGRSYEQYF. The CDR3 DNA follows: TGTGCCAGCAGTCCCCCGGTGGGCGGGAGGAGCTACGAGCAGTACTTC.

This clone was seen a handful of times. In DNA, the CDR3 is TGTGCCATCAAGAGGACAGGGATCTACGAGCAGTACTTC. Encoded protein: CAIKRTGIYEQYF. The chain has TRBV10-3 and TRBJ2-7, with 8 positions matching TRBD1. Germline CDR1 and CDR2: ENHRY and SYGVKD. This CDR3 comprises 13 residues. Unmatched junction bases numbered 5, after V lost 7 bases and J lost 3 bases.

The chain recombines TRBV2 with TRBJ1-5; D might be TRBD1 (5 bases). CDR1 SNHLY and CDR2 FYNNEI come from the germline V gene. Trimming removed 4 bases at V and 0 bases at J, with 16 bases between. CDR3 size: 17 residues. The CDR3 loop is CASSGRGRVHSNQPQHF. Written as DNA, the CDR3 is TGTGCCAGCAGTGGGCGGGGCAGGGTTCATAGCAATCAGCCCCAGCATTTT. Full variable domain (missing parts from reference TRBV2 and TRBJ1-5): EPEVTQTPSHQVTQMGQEVILRCVPISNHLYFYWYRQILGQKVEFLVSFYNNEISEKSEIFDDQFSVERPDGSNFTLKIRSTKLEDSAMYFCASSGRGRVHSNQPQHFGDGTRLSIL.

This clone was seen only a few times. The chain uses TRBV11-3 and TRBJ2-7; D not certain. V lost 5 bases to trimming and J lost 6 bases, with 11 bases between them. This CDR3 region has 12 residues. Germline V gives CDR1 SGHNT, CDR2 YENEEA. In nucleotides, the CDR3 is TGTGCCAGCAGCCCCTATCCCCCCGAGCAGTACTTC. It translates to CASSPYPPEQYF.

CDR3 region: CASSLTRGGNTEAFF. The CDR3 bases are TGTGCCAGCAGCTTAACCAGGGGTGGGAACACTGAAGCTTTCTTT. V and J are TRBV7-3 and TRBJ1-1; a possible D gene is TRBD1 (6 bases). The germline V gene has CDR1 SGHTA and CDR2 FQGTGA. V lost 0 bases and J lost 1, with 9 bases in between. The length of the CDR3 is 15 residues. Full variable domain (missing parts from reference TRBV7-3 and TRBJ1-1): GAGVSQTPSNKVTEKGKYVELRCDPISGHTALYWYRQSLGQGPEFLIYFQGTGAADDSGLPNDRFFAVRPEGSVSTLKIQRTERGDSAVYLCASSLTRGGNTEAFFGQGTRLTVV.

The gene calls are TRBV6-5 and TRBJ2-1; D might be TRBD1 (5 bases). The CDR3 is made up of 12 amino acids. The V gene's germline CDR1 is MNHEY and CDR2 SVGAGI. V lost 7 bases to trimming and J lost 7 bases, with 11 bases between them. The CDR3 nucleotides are TGTGCCAGCACAGGGCCGAGTAATGAGCAGTTCTTC. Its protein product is CASTGPSNEQFF.

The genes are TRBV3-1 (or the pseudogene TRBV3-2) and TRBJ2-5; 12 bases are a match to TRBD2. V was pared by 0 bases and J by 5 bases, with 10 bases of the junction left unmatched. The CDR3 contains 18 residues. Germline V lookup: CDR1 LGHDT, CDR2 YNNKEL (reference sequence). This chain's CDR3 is CASSQDPLLAGGGETQYF. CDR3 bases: TGTGCCAGCAGCCAAGATCCCCTCCTAGCGGGAGGGGGTGAGACCCAGTACTTC.

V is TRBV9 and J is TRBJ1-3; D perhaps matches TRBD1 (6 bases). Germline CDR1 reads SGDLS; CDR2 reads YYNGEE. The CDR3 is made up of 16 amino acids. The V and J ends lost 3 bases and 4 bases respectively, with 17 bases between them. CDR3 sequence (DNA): TGTGCCAGCAGCGCCACAGGGCAAATCCCAGGAAACACCATATATTTT. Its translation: CASSATGQIPGNTIYF.

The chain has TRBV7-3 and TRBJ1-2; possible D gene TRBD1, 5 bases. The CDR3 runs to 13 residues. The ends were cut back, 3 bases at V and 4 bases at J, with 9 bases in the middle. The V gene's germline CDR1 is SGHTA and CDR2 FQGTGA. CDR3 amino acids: CASSFDRAYGYTF. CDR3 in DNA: TGTGCCAGCAGCTTTGACAGAGCCTATGGCTACACCTTC.

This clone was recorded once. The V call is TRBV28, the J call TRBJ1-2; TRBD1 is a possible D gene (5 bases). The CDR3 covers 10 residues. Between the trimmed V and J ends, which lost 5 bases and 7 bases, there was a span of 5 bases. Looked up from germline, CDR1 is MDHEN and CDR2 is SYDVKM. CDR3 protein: CASSDSGYTF. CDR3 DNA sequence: TGTGCCAGCAGTGACAGTGGCTACACCTTC.

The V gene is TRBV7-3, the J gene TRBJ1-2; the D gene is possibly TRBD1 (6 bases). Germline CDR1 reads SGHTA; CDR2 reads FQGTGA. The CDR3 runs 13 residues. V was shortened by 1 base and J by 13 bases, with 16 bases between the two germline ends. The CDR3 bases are TGTGCCAGCAGCTTAAACCGAGGGGGAAGGTGCACCTTC. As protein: CASSLNRGGRCTF. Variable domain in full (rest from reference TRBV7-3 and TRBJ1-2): GAGVSQTPSNKVTEKGKYVELRCDPISGHTALYWYRQSLGQGPEFLIYFQGTGAADDSGLPNDRFFAVRPEGSVSTLKIQRTERGDSAVYLCASSLNRGGRCTFGSGTRLTVV.

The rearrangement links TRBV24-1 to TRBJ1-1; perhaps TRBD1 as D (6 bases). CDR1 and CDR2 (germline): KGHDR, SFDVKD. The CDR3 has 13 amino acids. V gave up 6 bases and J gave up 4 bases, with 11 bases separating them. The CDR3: CATSIQGTTEAFF. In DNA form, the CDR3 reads TGTGCCACCAGTATCCAGGGGACCACTGAAGCTTTCTTT.

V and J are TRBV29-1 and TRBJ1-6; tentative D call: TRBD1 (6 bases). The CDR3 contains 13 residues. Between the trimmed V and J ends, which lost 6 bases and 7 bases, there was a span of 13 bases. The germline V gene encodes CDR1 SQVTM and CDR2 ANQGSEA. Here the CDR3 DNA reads TGCAGCGTCCGGTTGGGGGCAAATTCACCCCTCCACTTT. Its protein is CSVRLGANSPLHF.

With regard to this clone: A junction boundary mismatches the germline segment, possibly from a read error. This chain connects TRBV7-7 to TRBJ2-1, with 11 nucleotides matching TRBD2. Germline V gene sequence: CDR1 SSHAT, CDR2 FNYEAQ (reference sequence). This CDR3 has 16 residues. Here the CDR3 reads CASSGIGTSGYNEQFF. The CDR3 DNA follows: TGTGCTAGCAGCGGCATCGGGACTAGCGGCTACAATGAGCAGTTCTTC. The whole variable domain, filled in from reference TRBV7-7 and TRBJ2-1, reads GAGVSQSPRYKVTKRGQDVTLRCDPISSHATLYWYQQALGQGPEFLTYFNYEAQPDKSGLPSDRFSAERPEGSISTLTIQRTEQRDSAMYRCASSGIGTSGYNEQFFGPGTRLTVL.

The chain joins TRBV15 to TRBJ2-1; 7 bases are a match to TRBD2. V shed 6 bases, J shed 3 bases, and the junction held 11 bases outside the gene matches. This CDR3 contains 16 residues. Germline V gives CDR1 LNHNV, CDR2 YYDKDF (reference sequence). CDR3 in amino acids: CATSNLAVLNYNEQFF. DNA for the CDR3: TGTGCCACCAGTAACCTAGCGGTACTGAACTACAATGAGCAGTTCTTC.

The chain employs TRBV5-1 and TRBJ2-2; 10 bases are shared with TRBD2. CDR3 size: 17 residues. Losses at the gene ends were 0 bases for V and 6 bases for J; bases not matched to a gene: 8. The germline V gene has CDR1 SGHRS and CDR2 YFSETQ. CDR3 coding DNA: TGCGCCAGCAGCTTGGCCGGGACTAGCGTGCTCGCCGGGGAGCTGTTTTTT. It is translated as CASSLAGTSVLAGELFF.

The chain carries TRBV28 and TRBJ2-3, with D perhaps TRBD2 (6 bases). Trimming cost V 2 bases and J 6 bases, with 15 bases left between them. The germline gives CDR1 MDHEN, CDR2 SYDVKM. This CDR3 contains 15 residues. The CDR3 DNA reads TGTGCCAGCAGTTTACACGGGACCGGAGGGGATACGCAGTATTTT. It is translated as CASSLHGTGGDTQYF. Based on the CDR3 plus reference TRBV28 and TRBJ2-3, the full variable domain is DVKVTQSSRYLVKRTGEKVFLECVQDMDHENMFWYRQDPGLGLRLIYFSYDVKMKEKGDIPEGYSVSREKKERFSLILESASTNQTSMYLCASSLHGTGGDTQYFGPGTRLTVL.

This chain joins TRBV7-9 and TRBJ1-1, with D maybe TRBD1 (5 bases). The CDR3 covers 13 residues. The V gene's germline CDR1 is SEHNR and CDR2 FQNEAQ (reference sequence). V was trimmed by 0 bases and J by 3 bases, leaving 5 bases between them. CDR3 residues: CASSLAGDTEAFF. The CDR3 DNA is TGTGCCAGCAGCTTAGCAGGGGACACTGAAGCTTTCTTT.

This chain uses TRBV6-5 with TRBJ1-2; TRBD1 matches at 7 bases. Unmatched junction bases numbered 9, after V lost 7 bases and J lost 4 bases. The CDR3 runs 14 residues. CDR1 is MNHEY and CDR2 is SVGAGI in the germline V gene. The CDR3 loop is CASTETGRVYGYTF. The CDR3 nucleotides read TGTGCCAGCACAGAGACAGGGCGGGTCTATGGCTACACCTTC.

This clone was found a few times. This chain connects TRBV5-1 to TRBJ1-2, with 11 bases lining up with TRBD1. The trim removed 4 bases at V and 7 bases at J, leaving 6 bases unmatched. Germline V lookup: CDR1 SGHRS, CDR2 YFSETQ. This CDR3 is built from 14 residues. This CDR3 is CASSPGTGGLGYTF. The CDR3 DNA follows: TGCGCCAGCAGCCCCGGGACAGGGGGACTTGGCTACACCTTC.

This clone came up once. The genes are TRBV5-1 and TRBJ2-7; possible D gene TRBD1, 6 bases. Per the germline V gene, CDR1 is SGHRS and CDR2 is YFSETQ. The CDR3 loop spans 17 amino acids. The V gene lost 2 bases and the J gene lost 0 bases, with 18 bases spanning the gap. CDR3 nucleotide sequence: TGCGCCAGCAGCTTTGGAAATTTTCAGGGACACTCCTACGAGCAGTACTTC. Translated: CASSFGNFQGHSYEQYF.

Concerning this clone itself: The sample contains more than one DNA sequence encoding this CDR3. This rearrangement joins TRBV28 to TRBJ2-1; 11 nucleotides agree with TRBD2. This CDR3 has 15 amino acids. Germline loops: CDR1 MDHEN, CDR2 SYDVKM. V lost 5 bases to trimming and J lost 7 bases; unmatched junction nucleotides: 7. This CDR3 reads CASSPLAGGNNEQFF. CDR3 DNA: TGTGCCAGCAGTCCTCTAGCGGGAGGAAATAATGAGCAGTTCTTC.

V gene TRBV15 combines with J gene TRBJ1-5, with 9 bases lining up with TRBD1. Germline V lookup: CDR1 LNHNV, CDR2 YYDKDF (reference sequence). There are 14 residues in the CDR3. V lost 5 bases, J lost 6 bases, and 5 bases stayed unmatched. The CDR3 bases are TGTGCCACCAGCGGGGACAGGGCGGGTCAGCCCCAGCATTTT. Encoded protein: CATSGDRAGQPQHF.

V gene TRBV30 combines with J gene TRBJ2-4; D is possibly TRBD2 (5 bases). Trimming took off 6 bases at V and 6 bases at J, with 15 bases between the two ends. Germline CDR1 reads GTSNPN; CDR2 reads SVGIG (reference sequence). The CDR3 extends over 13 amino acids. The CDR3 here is CACREIKGNIQYF. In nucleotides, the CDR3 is TGTGCCTGCCGGGAAATAAAGGGAAACATTCAGTACTTC.

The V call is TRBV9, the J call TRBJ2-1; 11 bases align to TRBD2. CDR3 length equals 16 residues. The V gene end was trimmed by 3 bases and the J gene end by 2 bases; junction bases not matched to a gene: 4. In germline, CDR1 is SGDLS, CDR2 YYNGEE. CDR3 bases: TGTGCCAGCAGCGGGATAGCGGGAGGGCCCTACAATGAGCAGTTCTTC. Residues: CASSGIAGGPYNEQFF.

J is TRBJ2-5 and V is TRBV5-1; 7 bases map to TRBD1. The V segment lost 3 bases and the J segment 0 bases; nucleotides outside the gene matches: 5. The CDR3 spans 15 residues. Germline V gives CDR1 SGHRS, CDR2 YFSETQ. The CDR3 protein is CASSYGTADQETQYF. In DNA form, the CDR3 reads TGCGCCAGCAGCTACGGGACAGCCGACCAAGAGACCCAGTACTTC.

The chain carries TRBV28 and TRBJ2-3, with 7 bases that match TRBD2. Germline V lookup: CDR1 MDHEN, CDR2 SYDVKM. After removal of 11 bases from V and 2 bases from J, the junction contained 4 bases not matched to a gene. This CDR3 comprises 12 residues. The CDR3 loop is CASSGNTDTQYF. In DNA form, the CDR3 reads TGTGCCTCCAGCGGGAACACAGATACGCAGTATTTT. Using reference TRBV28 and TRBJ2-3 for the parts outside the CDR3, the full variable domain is DVKVTQSSRYLVKRTGEKVFLECVQDMDHENMFWYRQDPGLGLRLIYFSYDVKMKEKGDIPEGYSVSREKKERFSLILESASTNQTSMYLCASSGNTDTQYFGPGTRLTVL.

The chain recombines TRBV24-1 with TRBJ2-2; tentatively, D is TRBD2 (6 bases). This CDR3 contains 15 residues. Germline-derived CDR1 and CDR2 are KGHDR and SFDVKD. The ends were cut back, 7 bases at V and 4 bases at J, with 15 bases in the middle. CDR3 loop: CATRGTGTRTGELFF. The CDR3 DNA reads TGTGCCACCAGGGGGACCGGGACTCGCACCGGGGAGCTGTTTTTT.

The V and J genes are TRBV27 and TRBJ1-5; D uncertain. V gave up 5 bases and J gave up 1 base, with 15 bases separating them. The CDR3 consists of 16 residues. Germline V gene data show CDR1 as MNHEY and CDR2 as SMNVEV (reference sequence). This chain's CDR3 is CASSPLGSGSNQPQHF. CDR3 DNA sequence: TGTGCCAGCAGTCCCCTGGGAAGCGGAAGCAATCAGCCCCAGCATTTT.